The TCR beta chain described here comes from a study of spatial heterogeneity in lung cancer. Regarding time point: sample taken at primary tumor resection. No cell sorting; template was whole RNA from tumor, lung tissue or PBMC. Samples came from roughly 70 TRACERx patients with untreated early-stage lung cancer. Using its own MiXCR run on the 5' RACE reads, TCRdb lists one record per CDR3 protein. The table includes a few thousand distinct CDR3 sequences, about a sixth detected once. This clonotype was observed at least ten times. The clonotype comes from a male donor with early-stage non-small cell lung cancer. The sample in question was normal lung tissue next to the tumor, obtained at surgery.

CDR3 amino acids: CASIVPTSYNQPQHF. The CDR3 region has the DNA TGTGCCAGCATCGTTCCGACCAGCTACAATCAGCCCCAGCATTTT. The rearrangement uses TRBV27 and TRBJ1-5, with no clear D. The V end lost 7 bases, the J end lost 3 bases, and 16 bases lay between the germline ends. The length of the CDR3 is 15 residues. Germline V gives CDR1 MNHEY, CDR2 SMNVEV (reference sequence).